The 32 T cell receptor beta chains listed next were all sequenced from one sample in a study of blood T cell repertoires in COVID-19 (dated by TCRdb to the early 2020s). The library was prepared using the immunoSEQ multiplex PCR assay. TCRdb took over this immuneACCESS table, retaining in-frame rearrangements with V and J assigned. Such tables are incomplete; in checked studies, under half of the missing clones stem from an unresolved V gene, and the remainder is unexplained. The sample table contains about 170,000 clones; only one count was recorded for approximately 79% of them. The ten most abundant clones make up around 2.9% of the sample. The sample taken for sequencing was peripheral blood. These receptors were taken from a woman at least 80 years old with acute or convalescent COVID-19.

The V call is TRBV6-5, the J call TRBJ1-6; 8 bases are shared with TRBD1. Trimming at V came to 6 bases and at J to 9 bases, leaving 7 bases not matched to a gene. The CDR3 spans 14 residues. Germline V CDR1 and CDR2: MNHEY, SVGAGI. CDR3 loop: CASSGTGGGSPLHF. CDR3 coding DNA: TGTGCCAGCAGCGGAACAGGGGGGGGTTCACCCCTCCACTTT.

The chain employs TRBV7-2 and TRBJ2-4, with TRBD2 matching over 8 bases. The CDR3 has 13 amino acids. Germline CDR1 and CDR2: SGHTA and FQGNSA. V lost 5 bases and J lost 8; bases outside the gene matches: 5. In DNA form, the CDR3 reads TGTGCCAGCAGCCTGGACGGGGGGGACATTCAGTACTTC. It is translated as CASSLDGGDIQYF.

This clone showed up just a few times. The V call is TRBV4-3, the J call TRBJ2-1; 9 bases align to TRBD2. The CDR3 totals 15 residues. V lost 4 bases, J lost 15 bases, and 16 bases stayed unmatched. Germline CDR1 LGHNA, CDR2 YSLEER. The CDR3 here is CASSPLGREGLVRFF. The CDR3 nucleotides read TGCGCCAGCAGCCCCCTGGGGCGGGAGGGCCTGGTACGGTTCTTC.

This clone has a single count. This chain joins TRBV5-5 and TRBJ1-1; a weak D match, TRBD1 (6 bases). The CDR3 has 15 amino acids. The V and J ends lost 3 bases and 4 bases respectively, with 16 bases between them. Germline V gene sequence: CDR1 SGHKS, CDR2 YYEKEE (reference sequence). For the CDR3, the DNA is TGTGCCAGCAGCTGGGGTCGGGGGGCGTCCACTGAAGCTTTCTTT. It specifies CASSWGRGASTEAFF.

The V gene is TRBV28, the J gene TRBJ2-5; possibly TRBD2 for D (5 bases). Looked up from germline, CDR1 is MDHEN and CDR2 is SYDVKM. Trimming cost V 4 bases and J 5 bases, with 20 bases left between them. The length of the CDR3 is 16 residues. In DNA, the CDR3 is TGTGCCAGCAGTTCCCCGGCGGGTCTCAAACCCGAGACCCAGTACTTC. Its translation is CASSSPAGLKPETQYF.

The table lists this clone with a few counts. The rearrangement links TRBV5-1 to TRBJ2-3, with 8 bases aligning to TRBD2. V was clipped by 4 bases and J by 6 bases; unmatched bases: 13. CDR1 is SGHRS, CDR2 YFSETQ, per germline. The CDR3 is made up of 16 amino acids. CDR3 residues: CASSPEVYSGMDTQYF. CDR3 DNA sequence: TGCGCCAGCAGCCCCGAAGTGTATAGCGGGATGGATACGCAGTATTTT.

The chain combines TRBV10-3 with TRBJ1-5, with 9 bases lining up with TRBD1. J lost 7 bases, V lost 0 bases, and 10 bases had no gene match. Germline V gene lookup returns CDR1 ENHRY and CDR2 SYGVKD. The CDR3 contains 17 residues. CDR3 sequence reads: CAISESDRTGAGQPQHF. The DNA of the CDR3 is TGTGCCATCAGTGAGTCGGACAGGACAGGGGCCGGACAGCCCCAGCATTTT.

CDR3 protein: CASSESGTGRRLFF. The DNA for the CDR3 is TGTGCCAGTAGTGAGTCCGGGACTGGAAGGCGGCTGTTTTTT. This chain joins TRBV19 and TRBJ1-4; TRBD1 might be the D (5 bases). The CDR3 runs to 14 residues. Germline V gives CDR1 LNHDA, CDR2 SQIVND (reference sequence). V lost 5 bases and J 14 bases, leaving 21 bases between the germline ends.

This clone was picked up a small number of times. This chain links TRBV19 with TRBJ2-1, with 11 bases that match TRBD1. The CDR3 is 15 residues long. The germline V gene encodes CDR1 LNHDA and CDR2 SQIVND (reference sequence). Germline trimming cut 7 bases from V and 2 bases from J; bases unmatched to any gene: 4. CDR3 bases: TGTGCCAGTATTTGGACAGGGGGCCCCTACAATGAGCAGTTCTTC. Protein product: CASIWTGGPYNEQFF.

The rearrangement uses TRBV28 and TRBJ2-3; D unresolved. The CDR3 covers 14 residues. The ends were cut back, 3 bases at V and 4 bases at J, with 11 bases in the middle. The germline CDR1 and CDR2 sequences are MDHEN and SYDVKM. CDR3: CASSFLTIADTQYF. In DNA form, the CDR3 reads TGTGCCAGCAGTTTTTTAACAATTGCAGATACGCAGTATTTT.

This chain links TRBV7-3 with TRBJ2-1, with TRBD2 identical over 11 bases. Trimming at V came to 4 bases and at J to 8 bases, leaving 16 bases not matched to a gene. Per the germline V gene, CDR1 is SGHTA and CDR2 is FQGTGA. The CDR3 contains 18 residues. The CDR3 spells CASSSRRGPSGRLDEQFF. The CDR3 nucleotides read TGTGCCAGCAGCTCACGCCGAGGGCCTAGCGGGAGGCTGGATGAGCAGTTCTTC. Combining the CDR3 with reference TRBV7-3 and TRBJ2-1 gives the whole variable domain GAGVSQTPSNKVTEKGKYVELRCDPISGHTALYWYRQSLGQGPEFLIYFQGTGAADDSGLPNDRFFAVRPEGSVSTLKIQRTERGDSAVYLCASSSRRGPSGRLDEQFFGPGTRLTVL.

The sample holds a few counts of this clone. The rearrangement joins TRBV18 to TRBJ2-1, with TRBD1 matching 10 bases. The CDR3 has 13 amino acids. V lost 1 base to trimming and J lost 9 bases; unmatched junction nucleotides: 0. Germline values: CDR1 KGHSH, CDR2 LQKENI. The CDR3 region is CASSPRTGGEQFF. CDR3 DNA: TGTGCCAGCTCACCACGGACAGGGGGTGAGCAGTTCTTC.

The rearrangement uses TRBV7-7 and TRBJ2-1, with 8 bases aligning to TRBD2. V dropped 4 bases and J dropped 6; count of bases not matched to a gene: 2. This CDR3 has 13 amino acids. Germline CDR1 is SSHAT and CDR2 is FNYEAQ (reference sequence). The CDR3 nucleotides read TGTGCCAGCAGCTCCGGGACTAGCAATGAGCAGTTCTTC. Its translation is CASSSGTSNEQFF.

The chain's CDR3 is CASSQWTSGTQVDEQFF. In DNA form, the CDR3 reads TGTGCCAGCAGCCAGTGGACTAGCGGGACGCAAGTCGATGAGCAGTTCTTC. The genes are TRBV4-2 and TRBJ2-1, with 12 bases identical to TRBD2. The V and J ends lost 3 bases and 8 bases, in that order; junction bases with no gene match: 11. This CDR3 comprises 17 residues. The germline gives CDR1 LGHNA, CDR2 YNFKEQ.

The chain uses TRBV11-2 and TRBJ2-2, with 7 bases that match TRBD2. Germline values: CDR1 SGHAT, CDR2 FQNNGV. Trimming at V came to 5 bases and at J to 4 bases, leaving 1 base not matched to a gene. This CDR3 is 13 amino acids long. Written as DNA, the CDR3 is TGTGCCAGCAGCCGGACTAGCACCGGGGAGCTGTTTTTT. This sequence encodes CASSRTSTGELFF.

CDR3 loop: CASSFSGHNEQFF. CDR3 in DNA: TGTGCCAGCAGCTTTAGCGGCCACAATGAGCAGTTCTTC. This chain links TRBV7-8 with TRBJ2-1; D is perhaps TRBD2 (6 bases). The CDR3 totals 13 residues. V was shortened by 3 bases and J by 5 bases, with 8 bases between the two germline ends. The germline V gene encodes CDR1 SGHVS and CDR2 FQNEAQ. Variable domain in full (rest from reference TRBV7-8 and TRBJ2-1): GAGVSQSPRYKVAKRGQDVALRCDPISGHVSLFWYQQALGQGPEFLTYFQNEAQLDKSGLPSDRFFAERPEGSVSTLKIQRTQQEDSAVYLCASSFSGHNEQFFGPGTRLTVL.

The sample holds one count of this clone. The J gene is TRBJ2-7, the V gene TRBV9, with 8 nucleotides matching TRBD2. This CDR3 has 14 amino acids. After removal of 3 bases from V and 6 bases from J, the junction contained 8 bases not matched to a gene. From germline, CDR1 is SGDLS and CDR2 YYNGEE. CDR3 loop: CASSATGRVAEQYF. CDR3 bases: TGTGCCAGCAGCGCTACCGGGAGGGTGGCCGAGCAGTACTTC.

This clone has more than one count but fewer than ten. The chain carries TRBV2 and TRBJ2-1; D might be TRBD2 (6 bases). The CDR3 extends over 14 amino acids. V lost 6 bases to trimming and J lost 4 bases, with 13 bases between them. In germline, CDR1 is SNHLY, CDR2 FYNNEI. In nucleotides, the CDR3 is TGTGCCAGCAGACGCGGGACTCAATACAATGAGCAGTTCTTC. Translating it yields CASRRGTQYNEQFF.

The CDR3 DNA follows: TGCAGTGCTAGACGGGGGAATGAGCAGTTCTTC. It translates to CSARRGNEQFF. This sequence joins TRBV20-1 and TRBJ2-1; possible D gene TRBD2, 6 bases. The CDR3 covers 11 residues. CDR1 is DFQATT, CDR2 SNEGSKA, per germline (reference sequence). V shed 2 bases and J shed 7 bases, with 6 bases lying between them.

This clone was detected a few times. J is TRBJ2-5 and V is TRBV4-1, with 10 bases matching TRBD2. The CDR3 contains 19 residues. The V and J ends lost 3 bases and 5 bases, in that order; junction bases with no gene match: 18. Germline V gene lookup returns CDR1 MGHRA and CDR2 YSYEKL. CDR3 in DNA: TGCGCCAGCAGCCAGAGGGGATTAGGGGCTAGCGGGAGTCTGGAGACCCAGTACTTC. It encodes CASSQRGLGASGSLETQYF.

The chain couples TRBV28 to TRBJ1-6, with 8 bases aligning to TRBD1. With 3 bases clipped from V and 9 bases from J, the junction kept 4 bases outside the gene matches. The V gene's germline CDR1 is MDHEN and CDR2 SYDVKM. CDR3 size: 14 residues. The CDR3 sequence: CASSFPDRGSPLHF. The CDR3 DNA reads TGTGCCAGCAGTTTTCCCGACAGGGGTTCACCCCTCCACTTT.

This chain links TRBV6-5 with TRBJ2-7; D is possibly TRBD2 (6 bases). V shed 6 bases and J shed 3 bases, with 18 bases lying between them. Germline CDR1 and CDR2: MNHEY and SVGAGI. The CDR3 has 15 residues. CDR3 in amino acids: CASSAGSAADYEQYF. The CDR3 bases are TGTGCCAGCAGCGCCGGGAGCGCCGCCGACTACGAGCAGTACTTC.

V usage is TRBV2 and J usage is TRBJ2-7; 8 bases agree with TRBD2. Trimming at V came to 6 bases and at J to 7 bases, leaving 14 bases not matched to a gene. The CDR3 has 15 residues. Per germline, CDR1 SNHLY and CDR2 FYNNEI. CDR3: CASRTLSGEGREQYF. The CDR3 coding sequence is TGTGCCAGCAGGACCCTTAGCGGGGAGGGGAGGGAGCAGTACTTC.

The rearrangement joins TRBV9 to TRBJ2-7; 8 nucleotides align to TRBD2. This CDR3 contains 16 residues. Germline CDR1 SGDLS, CDR2 YYNGEE. The V and J ends lost 4 bases and 3 bases, in that order; junction bases with no gene match: 12. The CDR3 loop is CASSPRGAGAFYEQYF. DNA for the CDR3: TGTGCCAGCAGCCCGCGGGGGGCAGGGGCGTTCTACGAGCAGTACTTC.

The chain combines TRBV3-1 (or the pseudogene TRBV3-2) with TRBJ2-7; D might be TRBD1 (6 bases). CDR1 is LGHDT, CDR2 YNNKEL, per germline (reference sequence). This CDR3 is 13 amino acids long. The V end lost 3 bases, the J end lost 5 bases, and 11 bases lay between the germline ends. The CDR3 bases are TGTGCCAGCAGCCAGCACAGGGCCAACGAGCAGTACTTC. Amino acids: CASSQHRANEQYF.

The chain employs TRBV7-2 and TRBJ1-5; 10 bases map to TRBD1. Looked up from germline, CDR1 is SGHTA and CDR2 is FQGNSA. J was trimmed by 6 bases and V by 4 bases; bases with no gene match: 6. The CDR3 covers 15 residues. Here the CDR3 reads CASSSRQGASQPQHF. The DNA for the CDR3 is TGTGCCAGCAGCTCTAGACAGGGGGCTTCTCAGCCCCAGCATTTT. Full variable domain (rest looked up from reference TRBV7-2 and TRBJ1-5): GAGVSQSPSNKVTEKGKDVELRCDPISGHTALYWYRQSLGQGLEFLIYFQGNSAPDKSGLPSDRFSAERTGGSVSTLTIQRTQQEDSAVYLCASSSRQGASQPQHFGDGTRLSIL.

The V gene is TRBV6-1, the J gene TRBJ2-1; D gene unclear. The CDR3 runs 15 residues. Germline V gene data show CDR1 as MNHNS and CDR2 as SASEGT. Between the trimmed V and J ends, which lost 1 base and 0 bases, there was a span of 7 bases. This chain's CDR3 is CASSEDGHSYNEQFF. The DNA of the CDR3 is TGTGCCAGCAGTGAAGATGGGCACTCCTACAATGAGCAGTTCTTC.

The chain recombines TRBV30 with TRBJ2-1, with D unclear. Germline CDR1 and CDR2: GTSNPN and SVGIG (reference sequence). Trimming shortened V by 4 bases and J by 2 bases, and 9 bases separated the two germline ends. CDR3 length equals 13 residues. DNA for the CDR3: TGTGCCTGGACTAGGTGGACCTACAATGAGCAGTTCTTC. Translation gives CAWTRWTYNEQFF. The whole variable domain, filled in from reference TRBV30 and TRBJ2-1, reads SQTIHQWPATLVQPVGSPLSLECTVEGTSNPNLYWYRQAAGRGLQLLFYSVGIGQISSEVPQNLSASRPQDRQFILSSKKLLLSDSGFYLCAWTRWTYNEQFFGPGTRLTVL.

The chain joins TRBV27 to TRBJ1-4, with TRBD1 identical over 7 bases. This CDR3 is 17 amino acids long. The V gene's germline CDR1 is MNHEY and CDR2 SMNVEV (reference sequence). V dropped 6 bases and J dropped 1; count of bases not matched to a gene: 11. DNA of the CDR3: TGTGCCAGCAGCCTACGGGCGACAGGGATAACTAATGAAAAACTGTTTTTT. Amino acid sequence: CASSLRATGITNEKLFF.

This clone came up once. The V gene is TRBV5-8, the J gene TRBJ2-1; TRBD2 might be the D (5 bases). Germline values: CDR1 SGHTS, CDR2 YDEGEE. The ends were cut back, 2 bases at V and 4 bases at J, with 10 bases in the middle. The CDR3 runs 14 residues. CDR3 nucleotides: TGTGCCAGCAGCTTTCTAAGCGGTTACAATGAGCAGTTCTTC. Protein sequence: CASSFLSGYNEQFF.

The V gene is TRBV6-2 or TRBV6-3, the J gene TRBJ1-5, with 8 bases fitting TRBD1. Germline CDR1 MNHEY, CDR2 SVGEGT. CDR3 length equals 15 residues. The J segment lost 2 bases and the V segment lost 5 bases, leaving 5 bases of the junction unmatched. This CDR3 is CASSPGQGGNQPQHF. The CDR3 nucleotides read TGTGCCAGCAGTCCCGGACAGGGTGGCAATCAGCCCCAGCATTTT.

The chain recombines TRBV18 with TRBJ2-7, with D perhaps TRBD1 (5 bases). V was trimmed by 3 bases and J by 0 bases, leaving 6 bases between them. Per germline, CDR1 KGHSH and CDR2 LQKENI. CDR3 length: 13 residues. The CDR3 bases are TGTGCCAGCTCACCGGACAACTCCTACGAGCAGTACTTC. This codes for CASSPDNSYEQYF.